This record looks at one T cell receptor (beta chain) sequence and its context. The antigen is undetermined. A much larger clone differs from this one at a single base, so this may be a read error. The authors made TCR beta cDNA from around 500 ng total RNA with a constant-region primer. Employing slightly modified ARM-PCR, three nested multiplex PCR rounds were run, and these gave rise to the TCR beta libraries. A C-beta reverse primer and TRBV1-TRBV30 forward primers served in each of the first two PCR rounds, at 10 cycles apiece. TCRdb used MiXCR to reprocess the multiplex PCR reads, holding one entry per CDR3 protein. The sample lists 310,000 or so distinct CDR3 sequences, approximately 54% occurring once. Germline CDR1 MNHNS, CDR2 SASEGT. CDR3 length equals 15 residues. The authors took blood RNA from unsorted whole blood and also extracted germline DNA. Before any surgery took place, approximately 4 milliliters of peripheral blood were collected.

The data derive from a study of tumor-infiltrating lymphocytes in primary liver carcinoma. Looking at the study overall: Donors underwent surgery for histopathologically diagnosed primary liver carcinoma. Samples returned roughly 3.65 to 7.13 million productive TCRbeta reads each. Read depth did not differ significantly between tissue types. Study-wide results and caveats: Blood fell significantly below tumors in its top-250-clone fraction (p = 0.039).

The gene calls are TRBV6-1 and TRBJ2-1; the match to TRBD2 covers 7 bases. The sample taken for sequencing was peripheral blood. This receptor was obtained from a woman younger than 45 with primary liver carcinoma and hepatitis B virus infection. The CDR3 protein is CARSELTGGYNEQFF. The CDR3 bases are TGTGCCCGCAGTGAGTTAACGGGAGGATACAATGAGCAGTTCTTC.